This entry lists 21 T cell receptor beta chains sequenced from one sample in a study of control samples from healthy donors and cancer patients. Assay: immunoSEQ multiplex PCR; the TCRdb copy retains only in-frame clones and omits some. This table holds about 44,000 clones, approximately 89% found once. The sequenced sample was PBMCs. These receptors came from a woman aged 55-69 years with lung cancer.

CDR3 DNA: TGTGCCACCAGTGATCCTGCTAGCGGGTCGATAAATACGCAGTATTTT. It codes for CATSDPASGSINTQYF. The gene calls are TRBV24-1 and TRBJ2-3; TRBD2 matches 8 bases. This CDR3 region has 16 residues. Germline V gene sequence: CDR1 KGHDR, CDR2 SFDVKD. Trimming cost V 3 bases and J 7 bases; bases outside gene matches: 11.

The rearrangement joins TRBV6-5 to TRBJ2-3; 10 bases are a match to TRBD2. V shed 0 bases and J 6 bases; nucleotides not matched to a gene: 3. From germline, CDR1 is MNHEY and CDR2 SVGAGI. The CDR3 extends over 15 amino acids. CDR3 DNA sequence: TGTGCCAGCAGTTACTCAGCGGGAGGGAGGGATACGCAGTATTTT. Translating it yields CASSYSAGGRDTQYF.

This CDR3 reads CASSSLGGTIQETQYF. In DNA, the CDR3 is TGTGCCAGCAGTTCTCTGGGTGGCACTATTCAAGAGACCCAGTACTTC. This chain connects TRBV27 to TRBJ2-5; D unclear. Trimming took 4 bases from V and 2 from J, leaving 17 bases between them. CDR3 length: 16 residues. Per the germline V gene, CDR1 is MNHEY and CDR2 is SMNVEV (reference sequence).

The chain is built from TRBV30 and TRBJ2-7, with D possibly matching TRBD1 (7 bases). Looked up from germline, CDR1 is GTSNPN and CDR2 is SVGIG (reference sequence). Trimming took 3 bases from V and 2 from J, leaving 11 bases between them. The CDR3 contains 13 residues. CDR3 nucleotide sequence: TGTGCCTGGAGGGGCAGGGGGGCCTACGAGCAGTACTTC. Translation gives CAWRGRGAYEQYF. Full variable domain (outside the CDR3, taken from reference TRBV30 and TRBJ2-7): SQTIHQWPATLVQPVGSPLSLECTVEGTSNPNLYWYRQAAGRGLQLLFYSVGIGQISSEVPQNLSASRPQDRQFILSSKKLLLSDSGFYLCAWRGRGAYEQYFGPGTRLTVT.

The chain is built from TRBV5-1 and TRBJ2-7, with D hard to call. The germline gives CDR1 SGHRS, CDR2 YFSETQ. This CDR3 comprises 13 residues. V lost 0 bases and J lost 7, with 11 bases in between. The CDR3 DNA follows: TGCGCCAGCAGCTTGGCCACGAATGGGGAGCAGTACTTC. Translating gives CASSLATNGEQYF.

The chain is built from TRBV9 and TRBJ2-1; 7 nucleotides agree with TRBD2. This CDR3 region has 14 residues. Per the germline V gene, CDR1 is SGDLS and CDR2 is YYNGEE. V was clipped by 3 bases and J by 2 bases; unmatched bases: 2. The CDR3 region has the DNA TGTGCCAGCAGCGGCGGGAGCACCTACAATGAGCAGTTCTTC. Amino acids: CASSGGSTYNEQFF. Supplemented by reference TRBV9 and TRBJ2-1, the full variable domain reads DSGVTQTPKHLITATGQRVTLRCSPRSGDLSVYWYQQSLDQGLQFLIQYYNGEERAKGNILERFSAQQFPDLHSELNLSSLELGDSALYFCASSGGSTYNEQFFGPGTRLTVL.

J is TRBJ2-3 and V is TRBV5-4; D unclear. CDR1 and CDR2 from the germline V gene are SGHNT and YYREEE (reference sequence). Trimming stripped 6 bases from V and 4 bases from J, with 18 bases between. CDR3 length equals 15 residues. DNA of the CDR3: TGTGCCAGCATTGATAAGGATAGAGGCTCAGATACGCAGTATTTT. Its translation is CASIDKDRGSDTQYF.

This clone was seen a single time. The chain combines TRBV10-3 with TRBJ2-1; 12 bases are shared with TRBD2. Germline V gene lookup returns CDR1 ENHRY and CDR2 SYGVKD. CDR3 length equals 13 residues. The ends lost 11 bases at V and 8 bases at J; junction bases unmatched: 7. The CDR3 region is CALASGRGDEQFF. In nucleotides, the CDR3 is TGTGCCCTGGCTAGCGGGAGGGGGGATGAGCAGTTCTTC.

The CDR3: CASSPTSGTMNTGELFF. The DNA for the CDR3 is TGCGCCAGCAGCCCAACCTCCGGGACAATGAACACCGGGGAGCTGTTTTTT. The chain uses TRBV4-1 and TRBJ2-2, with D possibly being TRBD1 (6 bases). Looked up from germline, CDR1 is MGHRA and CDR2 is YSYEKL. The CDR3 has 17 amino acids. The germline V and J ends were trimmed by 4 bases and 1 base, with 16 bases remaining between them.

CDR3 in amino acids: CASSSDRVGGYTF. In nucleotides, the CDR3 is TGTGCCAGCAGTTCGGACAGGGTGGGCGGCTACACCTTC. The chain combines TRBV6-5 with TRBJ1-2; 8 bases are shared with TRBD1. This CDR3 region has 13 residues. CDR1 is MNHEY and CDR2 is SVGAGI in the germline V gene. V shed 4 bases, J shed 8 bases, and the junction held 6 bases outside the gene matches.

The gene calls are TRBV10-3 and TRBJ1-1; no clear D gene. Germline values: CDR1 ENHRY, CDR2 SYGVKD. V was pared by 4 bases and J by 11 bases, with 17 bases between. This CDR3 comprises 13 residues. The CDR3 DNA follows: TGTGCCATCAGTGGGGAGGCAGGTGCTGGGGCTTTCTTT. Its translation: CAISGEAGAGAFF.

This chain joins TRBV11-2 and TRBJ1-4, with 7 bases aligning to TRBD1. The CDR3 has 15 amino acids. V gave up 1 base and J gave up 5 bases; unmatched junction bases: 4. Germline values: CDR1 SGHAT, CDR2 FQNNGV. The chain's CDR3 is CASSLVGTANEKLFF. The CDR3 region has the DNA TGTGCCAGCAGCTTAGTAGGGACAGCGAATGAAAAACTGTTTTTT.

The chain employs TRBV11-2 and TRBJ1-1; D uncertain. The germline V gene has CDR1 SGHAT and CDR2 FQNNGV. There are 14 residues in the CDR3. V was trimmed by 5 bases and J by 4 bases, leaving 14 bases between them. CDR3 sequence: CASSQGRLGTEAFF. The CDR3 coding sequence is TGTGCCAGCAGCCAAGGCAGGCTTGGCACTGAAGCTTTCTTT.

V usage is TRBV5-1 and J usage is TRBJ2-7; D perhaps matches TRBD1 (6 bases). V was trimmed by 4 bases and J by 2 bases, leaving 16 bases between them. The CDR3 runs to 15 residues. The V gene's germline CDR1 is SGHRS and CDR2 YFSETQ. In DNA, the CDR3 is TGCGCCAGCAGCCCACCGGGACACCCCACCTACGAGCAGTACTTC. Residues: CASSPPGHPTYEQYF. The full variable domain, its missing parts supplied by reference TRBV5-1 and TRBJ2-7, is KAGVTQTPRYLIKTRGQQVTLSCSPISGHRSVSWYQQTPGQGLQFLFEYFSETQRNKGNFPGRFSGRQFSNSRSEMNVSTLELGDSALYLCASSPPGHPTYEQYFGPGTRLTVT.

CDR3: CASSGGFGGTQYF. The CDR3 bases are TGTGCCAGCAGCGGGGGATTCGGAGGTACGCAGTATTTT. This chain connects TRBV7-2 to TRBJ2-3; possibly TRBD1 or TRBD2 for D (5 bases each). This CDR3 is 13 amino acids long. The germline V gene has CDR1 SGHTA and CDR2 FQGNSA. Deletions cut 5 bases from V and 8 bases from J, with 14 bases between.

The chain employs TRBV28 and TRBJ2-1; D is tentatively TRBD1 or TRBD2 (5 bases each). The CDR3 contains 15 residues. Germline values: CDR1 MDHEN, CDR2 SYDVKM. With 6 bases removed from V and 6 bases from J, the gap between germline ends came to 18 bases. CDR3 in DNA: TGTGCCAGCAGGGGCAACCGGGACCAGACCAATGAGCAGTTCTTC. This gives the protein CASRGNRDQTNEQFF.

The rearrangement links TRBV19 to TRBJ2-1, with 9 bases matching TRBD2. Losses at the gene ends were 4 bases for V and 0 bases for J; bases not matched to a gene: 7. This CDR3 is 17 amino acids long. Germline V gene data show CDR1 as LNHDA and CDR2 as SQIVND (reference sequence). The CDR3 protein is CASSTLYSGSSYNEQFF. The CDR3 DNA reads TGTGCCAGTAGTACCCTCTATAGCGGGAGCTCCTACAATGAGCAGTTCTTC.

The chain's CDR3 is CASSIDAIGNTEAFF. The CDR3 coding sequence is TGTGCCAGTAGTATAGATGCCATTGGAAACACTGAAGCTTTCTTT. The chain has TRBV19 and TRBJ1-1; no firm D call. The CDR3 consists of 15 residues. V dropped 0 bases and J dropped 2 bases, with 10 bases sitting between them. Looked up from germline, CDR1 is LNHDA and CDR2 is SQIVND (reference sequence).

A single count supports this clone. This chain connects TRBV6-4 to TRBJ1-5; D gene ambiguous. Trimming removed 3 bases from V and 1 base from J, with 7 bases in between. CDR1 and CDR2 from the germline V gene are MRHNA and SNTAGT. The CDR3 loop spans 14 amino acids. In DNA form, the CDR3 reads TGTGCCAGCAGTGAAGACGGAAGCAATCAGCCCCAGCATTTT. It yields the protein CASSEDGSNQPQHF.

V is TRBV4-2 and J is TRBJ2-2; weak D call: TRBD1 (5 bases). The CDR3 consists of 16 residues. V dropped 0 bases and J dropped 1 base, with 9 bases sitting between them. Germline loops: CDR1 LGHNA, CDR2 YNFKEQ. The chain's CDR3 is CASSQEGQLNTGELFF. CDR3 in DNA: TGTGCCAGCAGCCAAGAGGGGCAGCTGAACACCGGGGAGCTGTTTTTT.

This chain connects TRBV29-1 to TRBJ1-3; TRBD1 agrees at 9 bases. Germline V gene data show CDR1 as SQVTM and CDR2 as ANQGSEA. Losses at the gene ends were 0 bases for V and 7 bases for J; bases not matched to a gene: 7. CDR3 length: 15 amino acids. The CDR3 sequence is CSVEEGETGGNTIYF. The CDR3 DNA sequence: TGCAGCGTTGAAGAAGGCGAGACAGGGGGTAACACCATATATTTT.